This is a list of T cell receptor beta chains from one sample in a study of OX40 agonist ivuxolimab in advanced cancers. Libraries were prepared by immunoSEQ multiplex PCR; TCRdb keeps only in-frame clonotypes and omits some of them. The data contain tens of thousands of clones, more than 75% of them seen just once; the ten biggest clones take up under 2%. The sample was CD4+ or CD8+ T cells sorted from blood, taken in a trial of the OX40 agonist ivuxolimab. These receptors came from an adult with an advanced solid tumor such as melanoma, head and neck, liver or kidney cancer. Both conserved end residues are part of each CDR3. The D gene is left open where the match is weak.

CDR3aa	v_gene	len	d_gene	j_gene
CASTTYGTSGTGELFF	TRBV5-5	16	TRBD2	TRBJ2-2
CASSLVGRAYEQYF	TRBV5-1	14	TRBD2	TRBJ2-7
CASSLLTDYGYTF	TRBV28	13	NA	TRBJ1-2
CASSEQASYNSPLHF	TRBV6-1	15	NA	TRBJ1-6
CASSGTGENQPQHF	TRBV2	14	TRBD1	TRBJ1-5
CAISGTGNQPQHF	TRBV10-3	13	TRBD1	TRBJ1-5
CASSPDRGHGYGYTF	TRBV11-2	15	TRBD1	TRBJ1-2
CASSSRTGVSGANVLTF	TRBV5-1	17	TRBD1	TRBJ2-6
CASSRSGLAEETQYF	TRBV6-5	15	TRBD2	TRBJ2-5
CASSFEPPSSGNTIYF	TRBV5-8	16	NA	TRBJ1-3
CASSLDGRSHYGYTF	TRBV28	15	NA	TRBJ1-2
CASSSGASSYNEQFF	TRBV11-3	15	NA	TRBJ2-1
CASSYGHETDTQYF	TRBV6-6	14	NA	TRBJ2-3
CASSPEGNTGELFF	TRBV5-1	14	NA	TRBJ2-2
CASSLLDGTKGGKLFF	TRBV28	16	NA	TRBJ1-4
CASSSTGANTIYF	TRBV7-8	13	TRBD1	TRBJ1-3
CASSPDRGHGYGYTF	TRBV11-1	15	TRBD1	TRBJ1-2
CAISGPGEYNEQFF	TRBV10-3	14	NA	TRBJ2-1
CASSQEGGYTF	TRBV4-1	11	NA	TRBJ1-2
CASSADPDLSNQPQHF	TRBV5-1	16	NA	TRBJ1-5
CASSKGQVNQPQHF	TRBV7-2	14	NA	TRBJ1-5
CASSPWTNQETQYF	TRBV19	14	NA	TRBJ2-5
CSVERHNEQFF	TRBV29-1	11	NA	TRBJ2-1
CASSYRVGSYEQYF	TRBV6-5	14	NA	TRBJ2-7
CASSLRDTEAFF	TRBV11-1	12	NA	TRBJ1-1
CASSSTGVETQYF	TRBV7-9	13	TRBD1	TRBJ2-5
CASSLWGTGEEKLFF	TRBV5-5	15	TRBD1	TRBJ1-4
CASSRTGVAGNTIYF	TRBV18	15	TRBD1	TRBJ1-3
CASSAGQGANVLTF	TRBV18	14	NA	TRBJ2-6
CASRFVVGNQPQHF	TRBV2	14	NA	TRBJ1-5
CASSIARASNQPQHF	TRBV19	15	NA	TRBJ1-5
CASSYPTGSSYNEQFF	TRBV6-6	16	NA	TRBJ2-1
CASTDRDSNQPQHF	TRBV2	14	TRBD1	TRBJ1-5